This T cell receptor (beta chain) was identified in a study of blood T cell repertoires in COVID-19. Study in general: PBMCs, B-cell-depleted T cells, or T cells provided the cDNA or gDNA that made up the material.

Germline V gives CDR1 MNHEY, CDR2 SVGAGI. This CDR3 region has 15 residues. Between the trimmed V and J ends, which lost 5 bases and 6 bases, there was a span of 19 bases. Some clones are missing from TCRdb's copy, which holds only in-frame ones; the method was immunoSEQ multiplex PCR. The sample lists under 200,000 clones; 75% to 90% were seen once. The clonotype comes from a woman between 55 and 75 years old with acute or convalescent COVID-19. The sequenced material came from peripheral blood. The V call is TRBV6-5, the J call TRBJ1-2; D gene ambiguous. The CDR3 reads CASSPTDGRPHGYTF. Here the CDR3 DNA reads TGTGCCAGCAGTCCCACAGATGGCAGGCCCCATGGCTACACCTTC.